The 27 T cell receptor beta chains reported below all come from one sample, sequenced in a study of naive and memory T cell subsets (dated by TCRdb to the late 2010s). A robust, sensitive protocol for the amplification, sequencing and analysis of TCRs was described in the study, in which 3' ligation of a UMI-containing oligonucleotide to TCR cDNA was used. Preparation of the library involved 5' RACE. The sequencer listed for this sample is Illumina MiSeq. The ligated cDNA was amplified by four rounds of PCR, in which nested alpha and beta constant region primers were used together with the SP2 primer. The public reads were reanalyzed by TCRdb: fastp trimming at Q25, MiXCR alignment, in-frame beta chains only. Every distinct CDR3 protein forms one entry, paired with its most common genes and DNA. The table for this sample lists about 32,000 distinct CDR3 sequences; around 15% of them were counted only once. The ten largest clones capture about 2.4% of the sample.

These receptors came from a female donor in good health.

This clonotype has ten or more counts. This chain connects TRBV20-1 to TRBJ2-7; 9 nucleotides agree with TRBD2. The V gene's germline CDR1 is DFQATT and CDR2 SNEGSKA (reference sequence). This CDR3 contains 13 residues. V lost 5 bases, J lost 5 bases, and 7 bases stayed unmatched. The CDR3 sequence: CSAAGSGGNEQYF. CDR3 nucleotide sequence: TGCAGTGCTGCTGGCAGCGGGGGGAACGAGCAGTACTTC.

This clonotype was found many times. The gene calls are TRBV29-1 and TRBJ2-2, with 9 nucleotides matching TRBD1. Germline CDR1 and CDR2: SQVTM and ANQGSEA. The CDR3 is 13 residues long. Germline trimming cut 4 bases from V and 4 bases from J; bases unmatched to any gene: 1. The CDR3 DNA is TGCAGCGTTGGGACAGGGGTCACCGGGGAGCTGTTTTTT. Its translation: CSVGTGVTGELFF.

This clonotype was seen more than once but under ten times. The CDR3 sequence is CASSDRVDQPQHF. The CDR3 DNA reads as TGTGCCTCTTCGGACAGGGTGGATCAGCCCCAGCATTTT. The J gene is TRBJ1-5, the V gene TRBV6-5; 8 bases fit TRBD1. This CDR3 region has 13 residues. Germline-derived CDR1 and CDR2 are MNHEY and SVGAGI. J lost 5 bases, V lost 11 bases, and 8 bases had no gene match.

The chain couples TRBV5-1 to TRBJ1-5; perhaps TRBD1 as D (6 bases). The CDR3 runs 14 residues. V lost 2 bases and J 5 bases, leaving 11 bases between the germline ends. Germline V gene sequence: CDR1 SGHRS, CDR2 YFSETQ. Here the CDR3 DNA reads TGCGCCAGCAGCTTACAGGGCCCCGATCAGCCCCAGCATTTT. Protein sequence: CASSLQGPDQPQHF.

The sample holds many counts of this clonotype. The rearrangement links TRBV20-1 to TRBJ2-7, with D unresolved. Germline V gives CDR1 DFQATT, CDR2 SNEGSKA (reference sequence). This CDR3 is 14 amino acids long. With 5 bases removed from V and 0 bases from J, the gap between germline ends came to 14 bases. The CDR3 here is CSAPRTVSSYEQYF. The CDR3 DNA follows: TGCAGTGCTCCCCGTACTGTAAGCTCCTACGAGCAGTACTTC.

This sequence joins TRBV5-1 and TRBJ2-6, with 7 bases fitting TRBD1. The CDR3 has 17 residues. V dropped 4 bases and J dropped 0; count of bases not matched to a gene: 7. CDR1 is SGHRS, CDR2 YFSETQ, per germline. CDR3 loop: CASSPGQAISGANVLTF. In DNA form, the CDR3 reads TGCGCCAGCAGCCCTGGACAGGCGATCTCTGGGGCCAACGTCCTGACTTTC.

The chain has TRBV6-5 and TRBJ1-6; no definite D call. In germline, CDR1 is MNHEY, CDR2 SVGAGI. The CDR3 is 16 residues long. Between the trimmed V and J ends, which lost 6 bases and 2 bases, there was a span of 14 bases. CDR3 nucleotide sequence: TGTGCCAGCAGCCCCGTGGGAGGCACCTATAATTCACCCCTCCACTTT. It is translated as CASSPVGGTYNSPLHF.

The rearrangement links TRBV6-1 to TRBJ1-1; 7 bases match TRBD1. This CDR3 is built from 13 residues. The germline CDR1 and CDR2 sequences are MNHNS and SASEGT. With V trimmed by 7 bases and J by 3 bases, 5 bases remained unmatched. CDR3 nucleotides: TGTGCCAGCAAAGGGGGCGCGGACACTGAAGCTTTCTTT. Protein product: CASKGGADTEAFF.

This clonotype appeared a few times. The chain uses TRBV10-2 and TRBJ1-4; D remains unclear. From germline, CDR1 is WSHSY and CDR2 SAAADI. The CDR3 is 14 amino acids. V dropped 0 bases and J dropped 4 bases, with 6 bases sitting between them. The CDR3 reads CASSESRDNEKLFF. The CDR3 DNA sequence: TGCGCCAGCAGTGAGTCGAGGGATAATGAAAAACTGTTTTTT.

V is TRBV6-6 and J is TRBJ1-1; D unclear. The V and J ends lost 0 bases and 1 base respectively, with 6 bases between them. Germline V gene data show CDR1 as MNHNY and CDR2 as SVGAGI (reference sequence). The CDR3 is 14 residues long. The DNA for the CDR3 is TGTGCCAGCAGTTACTCGAAGGGGAACACTGAAGCTTTCTTT. Protein product: CASSYSKGNTEAFF.

This clonotype appeared many times. The V gene is TRBV29-1, the J gene TRBJ2-3; perhaps TRBD1 as D (5 bases). With 5 bases removed from V and 5 bases from J, the gap between germline ends came to 20 bases. Germline CDR1 reads SQVTM; CDR2 reads ANQGSEA. This CDR3 is built from 15 residues. The CDR3 loop is CSVRLPSGYGDTQYF. CDR3 coding DNA: TGCAGCGTTCGGCTCCCTTCAGGGTATGGAGATACGCAGTATTTT.

The chain recombines TRBV29-1 with TRBJ2-3; 11 bases map to TRBD2. The J segment lost 0 bases and the V segment lost 1 base, leaving 3 bases of the junction unmatched. The CDR3 runs 16 residues. CDR1 and CDR2 (germline): SQVTM, ANQGSEA. The CDR3 sequence: CSVEGLAGTSTDTQYF. CDR3 coding DNA: TGCAGCGTTGAAGGACTAGCGGGGACTAGCACAGATACGCAGTATTTT.

In this sample, this clonotype turned up many times. The J gene is TRBJ2-2, the V gene TRBV29-1, with D tentatively TRBD1 or TRBD2 (6 bases each). CDR3 size: 12 residues. Germline-derived CDR1 and CDR2 are SQVTM and ANQGSEA. The CDR3 nucleotides read TGCACCGGGGGCGACCCCGCCGGGGAGCTGTTTTTT. This translates into CTGGDPAGELFF.

The chain links TRBV20-1 to TRBJ2-1, with TRBD2 identical over 9 bases. The CDR3 loop spans 17 amino acids. V gave up 7 bases and J gave up 6 bases; unmatched junction bases: 19. CDR1 and CDR2 (germline): DFQATT, SNEGSKA (reference sequence). CDR3 region: CSVLIVKRGARTNEQFF. DNA for the CDR3: TGCAGTGTTCTTATCGTCAAGCGGGGGGCTCGGACCAATGAGCAGTTCTTC.

CDR3 sequence reads: CAISEEGLAGNEQFF. The DNA of the CDR3 is TGTGCCATCAGTGAGGAGGGACTAGCGGGGAATGAGCAGTTCTTC. The chain uses TRBV10-3 and TRBJ2-1, with 13 nucleotides matching TRBD2. Germline trimming cut 2 bases from V and 7 bases from J; bases unmatched to any gene: 2. The germline V gene has CDR1 ENHRY and CDR2 SYGVKD. The CDR3 length is 15 residues.

The chain carries TRBV7-2 and TRBJ2-7; no clear D. In germline, CDR1 is SGHTA, CDR2 FQGNSA. The CDR3 covers 17 residues. The V end was cut by 1 base, the J end by 3 bases, with 19 bases between. The CDR3 nucleotides are TGTGCCAGCAGCTTAGTAACCGTTGATGGGGTACACTACGAGCAGTACTTC. Translated: CASSLVTVDGVHYEQYF.

This clonotype was picked up a small number of times. The DNA for the CDR3 is TGTGCCAGCAGACCTCAAAAGGGTAGCAATCAGCCCCAGCATTTT. It encodes CASRPQKGSNQPQHF. This chain joins TRBV7-2 and TRBJ1-5; unclear D gene. This CDR3 has 15 residues. Germline assignment: CDR1 SGHTA and CDR2 FQGNSA. The V end lost 6 bases, the J end lost 0 bases, and 12 bases lay between the germline ends. The whole variable domain, filled in from reference TRBV7-2 and TRBJ1-5, reads GAGVSQSPSNKVTEKGKDVELRCDPISGHTALYWYRQSLGQGLEFLIYFQGNSAPDKSGLPSDRFSAERTGGSVSTLTIQRTQQEDSAVYLCASRPQKGSNQPQHFGDGTRLSIL.

This clonotype was observed at least ten times. This sequence joins TRBV16 and TRBJ1-6; D is unclear. V dropped 6 bases and J dropped 5 bases, with 8 bases sitting between them. Looked up from germline, CDR1 is KGHSY and CDR2 is FQNENV. The CDR3 has 13 amino acids. CDR3: CASSAGNNSPLHF. The CDR3, as DNA: TGTGCCAGCAGTGCCGGGAATAATTCACCCCTCCACTTT.

The chain couples TRBV4-2 to TRBJ1-1; 7 bases map to TRBD1. V shed 4 bases, J shed 6 bases, and the junction held 5 bases outside the gene matches. Per germline, CDR1 LGHNA and CDR2 YNFKEQ. This CDR3 contains 13 residues. The CDR3 nucleotides read TGTGCCAGCAGCCCCACAGGGGTGGCTGAAGCTTTCTTT. It codes for CASSPTGVAEAFF.

This clonotype appeared a few times. This sequence may be a read error, since a much larger clone differs from it by one base. This rearrangement joins TRBV6-2 or TRBV6-3 to TRBJ2-2; 8 bases are shared with TRBD2. Trimming cost V 5 bases and J 4 bases; bases outside gene matches: 6. The germline V gene has CDR1 MNHEY and CDR2 SVGEGT. The CDR3 covers 15 residues. The CDR3 bases are TGTGCCAGCAGTCGGGGGGGCCGCGGCACCGGGGAGCTGTTTTTT. As protein: CASSRGGRGTGELFF.

This clonotype was seen a handful of times. The chain carries TRBV20-1 and TRBJ2-7; D is unclear. This CDR3 contains 12 residues. CDR1 and CDR2 (germline): DFQATT, SNEGSKA (reference sequence). V lost 1 base and J lost 0, with 4 bases in between. Here the CDR3 reads CSARAYSYEQYF. The DNA for the CDR3 is TGCAGTGCTAGAGCCTACTCCTACGAGCAGTACTTC.

V is TRBV6-5 and J is TRBJ2-5; D not certain. CDR1 and CDR2 from the germline V gene are MNHEY and SVGAGI. The V end was cut by 5 bases, the J end by 4 bases, with 11 bases between. This CDR3 is 13 amino acids long. The CDR3 nucleotides read TGTGCCAGCAGTAAAAATCAAGGAGAGACCCAGTACTTC. Translated, it gives CASSKNQGETQYF.

The sample holds many counts of this clonotype. The chain carries TRBV6-5 and TRBJ2-1; 8 bases are a match to TRBD2. The CDR3 length is 15 residues. Trimming at V came to 4 bases and at J to 5 bases, leaving 7 bases not matched to a gene. Germline loops: CDR1 MNHEY, CDR2 SVGAGI. The CDR3 here is CASSSGRGGHNEQFF. CDR3 in DNA: TGTGCCAGCAGTTCCGGACGGGGGGGACACAATGAGCAGTTCTTC.

The rearrangement joins TRBV5-1 to TRBJ2-7; 9 nucleotides align to TRBD1. Germline CDR1 and CDR2: SGHRS and YFSETQ. The CDR3 consists of 16 residues. J lost 6 bases, V lost 4 bases, and 14 bases had no gene match. The CDR3 is CASSRGDRASVAEQYF. CDR3 nucleotides: TGCGCCAGCAGCCGGGGGGACAGGGCATCAGTAGCCGAGCAGTACTTC.

This clonotype showed up many times. The chain links TRBV25-1 to TRBJ2-3, with a tentative D call TRBD2 (5 bases). V gave up 1 base and J gave up 5 bases, with 10 bases separating them. The CDR3 extends over 14 amino acids. CDR1 is MGHDK and CDR2 is SYGVNS in the germline V gene. The CDR3 nucleotides read TGTGCCAGCAGTGAATCGCCCCGGGGAGATACGCAGTATTTT. Protein: CASSESPRGDTQYF.

This clonotype was seen repeatedly, ten times or more. The V and J genes are TRBV6-5 and TRBJ2-7; D gene uncertain. Germline V lookup: CDR1 MNHEY, CDR2 SVGAGI. The CDR3 covers 14 residues. V lost 6 bases, J lost 6 bases, and 18 bases lay in between. DNA of the CDR3: TGTGCCAGCAGCCCAAGGACCGCTATGGGCGAGCAGTACTTC. Protein sequence: CASSPRTAMGEQYF.

The sample holds many counts of this clonotype. The V call is TRBV6-5, the J call TRBJ2-7; 7 nucleotides match TRBD2. V dropped 5 bases and J dropped 6; count of bases not matched to a gene: 13. The V gene's germline CDR1 is MNHEY and CDR2 SVGAGI. CDR3 length equals 15 residues. Written as DNA, the CDR3 is TGTGCCAGCAGTGTACAATTGGGGCTAGCGGTCGAGCAGTACTTC. Translated, it gives CASSVQLGLAVEQYF.